This TCR beta chain was documented in a study of blood T cell repertoires in COVID-19. Produced via immunoSEQ multiplex PCR; TCRdb's table is partial and in-frame only. The profile shows 65,000 to 90,000 clones, about 84% of them singletons. Sequenced input: peripheral blood. This receptor was taken from a man in his fifties with active COVID-19.

CDR3 coding DNA: TGTGCCAGCAGCCAAACCGGACTAGCGGGGGGTTCCTACAATGAGCAGTTCTTC. Encoded protein: CASSQTGLAGGSYNEQFF. The chain couples TRBV14 to TRBJ2-1, with 14 bases lining up with TRBD2. The CDR3 has 18 amino acids. Germline trimming cut 2 bases from V and 1 base from J; bases unmatched to any gene: 4. In germline, CDR1 is SGHDN, CDR2 FVKESK.